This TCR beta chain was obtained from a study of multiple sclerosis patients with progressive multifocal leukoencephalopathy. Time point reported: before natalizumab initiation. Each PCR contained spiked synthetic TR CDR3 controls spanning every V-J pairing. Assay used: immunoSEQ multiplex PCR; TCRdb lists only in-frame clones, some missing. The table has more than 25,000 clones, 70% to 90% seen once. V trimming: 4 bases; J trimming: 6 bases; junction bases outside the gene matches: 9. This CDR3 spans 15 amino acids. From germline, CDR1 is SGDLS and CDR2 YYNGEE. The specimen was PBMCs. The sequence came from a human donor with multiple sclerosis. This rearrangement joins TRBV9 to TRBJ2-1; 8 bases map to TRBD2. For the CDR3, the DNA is TGTGCCAGCAGCCCCGGCGGCGGGGGGTCCAATGAGCAGTTCTTC. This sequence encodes CASSPGGGGSNEQFF.